The present entry profiles one T cell receptor beta chain with its context. What it recognizes is unknown. The entry originates in a study of yellow fever vaccine responses in identical twins. General study results and limits: Vaccine T cell responses of twins reportedly seemed partly convergent and partly personalized.

TCRdb fed the RT-PCR reads into MiXCR, producing one record per CDR3 protein. Among 3,000 to 4,000 distinct CDR3 sequences listed, 73% were seen once. The starting material was T cells from blood (PBMCs), unsorted or a sorted subset (not recorded which), obtained before or after yellow fever vaccination (not recorded which). The TCR comes from a woman between 18 and 29 years old who received the yellow fever vaccine.

In DNA, the CDR3 is TGCAGTGCGTATCTGGTCAGGCAGGCGGGCGATACGCAGTATTTT. Translating gives CSAYLVRQAGDTQYF. This rearrangement joins TRBV20-1 to TRBJ2-3, with D possibly matching TRBD2 (5 bases). V was cut by 6 bases and J by 6 bases, with 22 bases left in between. This CDR3 is built from 15 residues. Germline lookup yields CDR1 DFQATT and CDR2 SNEGSKA (reference sequence).